Below, 19 T cell receptor beta chains from the same sample are listed, as sequenced in a study of blood T cell repertoires in COVID-19. Profiled with immunoSEQ multiplex PCR; TCRdb holds only in-frame clones, not every one. The repertoire consists of over 250,000 clones, with more than 75% occurring once and the leading ten covering about 1%. Input material: peripheral blood. These receptors were obtained from a woman aged 35 to 49 who had recovered from COVID-19.

DNA for the CDR3: TGTGCCAGCAGCCCCGGGAGCGGGGGTAATGAAAAACTGTTTTTT. The encoded protein is CASSPGSGGNEKLFF. The rearrangement joins TRBV2 to TRBJ1-4; D is possibly TRBD1 (5 bases). Trimming took off 6 bases at V and 4 bases at J, with 15 bases between the two ends. The V gene's germline CDR1 is SNHLY and CDR2 FYNNEI. The CDR3 contains 15 residues.

This chain joins TRBV6-5 and TRBJ1-1; TRBD1 might be the D (5 bases). Deletions cut 7 bases from V and 5 bases from J, with 17 bases between. This CDR3 is 14 amino acids long. The germline gives CDR1 MNHEY, CDR2 SVGAGI. In nucleotides, the CDR3 is TGTGCCAGCACCCCAGCGGGGGGGTGGACTGAAGCTTTCTTT. This sequence encodes CASTPAGGWTEAFF.

This chain joins TRBV12-3 or TRBV12-4 and TRBJ2-1, with TRBD2 as a possible D gene (5 bases). The CDR3 length is 12 residues. V lost 1 base and J 12 bases, leaving 10 bases between the germline ends. The CDR3 nucleotides are TGTGCCAGCAGTTTAGGGGAGTTTAGGCAGTTCTTC. Its translation: CASSLGEFRQFF.

This clone occurred a few times. The chain has TRBV28 and TRBJ1-3, with TRBD1 as a possible D gene (6 bases). The CDR3 sequence is 14 residues long. Germline lookup yields CDR1 MDHEN and CDR2 SYDVKM. V was trimmed by 6 bases and J by 9 bases, leaving 18 bases between them. CDR3 loop: CASRQQGVGITIYF. The CDR3 DNA reads TGTGCCAGCAGGCAACAGGGAGTTGGGATCACCATATATTTT.

This sequence joins TRBV19 and TRBJ2-7; TRBD1 might be the D (7 bases). Germline loops: CDR1 LNHDA, CDR2 SQIVND (reference sequence). V lost 3 bases and J 2 bases, leaving 11 bases between the germline ends. The CDR3 sequence is 14 residues long. For the CDR3, the DNA is TGTGCCAGTAGTATTGCGGGGACAGCCTACGAGCAGTACTTC. Its translation is CASSIAGTAYEQYF.

The V and J genes are TRBV7-9 and TRBJ2-3; TRBD1 aligns across 8 bases. Germline assignment: CDR1 SEHNR and CDR2 FQNEAQ (reference sequence). Losses at the gene ends were 5 bases for V and 10 bases for J; bases not matched to a gene: 5. The CDR3 covers 12 residues. The CDR3 bases are TGTGCCAGCAGCCACCCGACAGGGGCGCAGTATTTT. Translation gives CASSHPTGAQYF.

The chain employs TRBV5-4 and TRBJ2-7; 8 bases fit TRBD1. J was trimmed by 2 bases and V by 2 bases; bases with no gene match: 0. CDR3 length: 13 amino acids. Germline CDR1 is SGHNT and CDR2 is YYREEE (reference sequence). Here the CDR3 reads CASSLQGAYEQYV. CDR3 DNA: TGTGCCAGCAGCTTACAGGGGGCCTACGAGCAGTACGTC.

V is TRBV11-2 and J is TRBJ2-1, with 7 nucleotides matching TRBD2. The V and J ends lost 1 base and 6 bases, in that order; junction bases with no gene match: 12. This CDR3 has 17 amino acids. Germline V gene data show CDR1 as SGHAT and CDR2 as FQNNGV. The CDR3 DNA sequence: TGTGCCAGCAGCTTAGGGGGTAGCGGGTCCCGGGGCAATGAGCAGTTCTTC. Its translation is CASSLGGSGSRGNEQFF.

The J gene is TRBJ2-7, the V gene TRBV13; a weak D match, TRBD2 (6 bases). Trimming shortened V by 7 bases and J by 0 bases, and 22 bases separated the two germline ends. CDR1 and CDR2 (germline): PRHDT, FYEKMQ (reference sequence). This CDR3 has 17 amino acids. DNA for the CDR3: TGTGCCAGCACCCCCCCGGGCGGGAATCTCAGCTCCTACGAGCAGTACTTC. This encodes CASTPPGGNLSSYEQYF.

V and J are TRBV6-5 and TRBJ2-7; D gene uncertain. V was clipped by 6 bases and J by 8 bases, with 14 bases between them. The germline V gene encodes CDR1 MNHEY and CDR2 SVGAGI. CDR3 length: 12 residues. The CDR3 protein is CASRRTGPQQYV. CDR3 in DNA: TGTGCCAGCAGGCGTACTGGTCCCCAGCAGTACGTC.

The V and J genes are TRBV7-6 and TRBJ2-5; 12 positions match TRBD1. CDR3 length equals 17 residues. The germline V gene encodes CDR1 SGHVS and CDR2 FNYEAQ. V dropped 1 base and J dropped 2; count of bases not matched to a gene: 5. Here the CDR3 reads CASSLGGQGASQETQYF. Written as DNA, the CDR3 is TGTGCCAGCAGCTTAGGGGGACAGGGGGCTTCACAAGAGACCCAGTACTTC.

This chain joins TRBV30 and TRBJ1-2; D unclear. V lost 2 bases, J lost 8 bases, and 18 bases lay in between. Germline loops: CDR1 GTSNPN, CDR2 SVGIG (reference sequence). CDR3 length equals 14 residues. CDR3 bases: TGTGCCTGGAGTCCCGGAGTTACCAGTGGAGGCTACACCTTC. The encoded protein is CAWSPGVTSGGYTF.

V gene TRBV5-1 combines with J gene TRBJ2-3; unclear D gene. V was clipped by 0 bases and J by 2 bases, with 13 bases between them. The CDR3 spans 16 residues. CDR1 and CDR2 (germline): SGHRS, YFSETQ. The CDR3, as DNA: TGCGCCAGCAGCTTGGCCGTGAGCGCCCCCACAGATACGCAGTATTTT. Protein product: CASSLAVSAPTDTQYF.

V is TRBV11-3 and J is TRBJ2-1; a weak D match, TRBD2 (5 bases). CDR1 and CDR2 (germline): SGHNT, YENEEA. V was shortened by 5 bases and J by 1 base, with 15 bases between the two germline ends. The CDR3 has 16 residues. CDR3 nucleotide sequence: TGTGCCAGCAGCCCCCCCGGCGGGCGGTCCTACAATGAGCAGTTCTTC. Protein product: CASSPPGGRSYNEQFF.

The chain is built from TRBV7-8 and TRBJ2-1, with 11 nucleotides matching TRBD2. This CDR3 has 15 amino acids. Germline values: CDR1 SGHVS, CDR2 FQNEAQ. V lost 1 base, J lost 9 bases, and 5 bases stayed unmatched. CDR3 sequence (DNA): TGTGCCAGCAGCTTAGAGGTAGCGGGAGGGGTTGAGCAGTTCTTC. Its protein product is CASSLEVAGGVEQFF. The whole variable domain, remainder taken from reference TRBV7-8 and TRBJ2-1, is GAGVSQSPRYKVAKRGQDVALRCDPISGHVSLFWYQQALGQGPEFLTYFQNEAQLDKSGLPSDRFFAERPEGSVSTLKIQRTQQEDSAVYLCASSLEVAGGVEQFFGPGTRLTVL.

The rearrangement uses TRBV25-1 and TRBJ1-1; 8 nucleotides align to TRBD1. The CDR3 runs to 16 residues. The germline gives CDR1 MGHDK, CDR2 SYGVNS. V lost 6 bases and J lost 1; bases outside the gene matches: 10. CDR3 nucleotides: TGTGCCAGCAGAGGAGGGACAGGCCTTTCGAACACTGAAGCTTTCTTT. Its protein product is CASRGGTGLSNTEAFF.

V and J are TRBV3-1 (or the pseudogene TRBV3-2) and TRBJ2-1; D is unclear. Per germline, CDR1 LGHDT and CDR2 YNNKEL (reference sequence). Between the trimmed V and J ends, which lost 3 bases and 10 bases, there was a span of 7 bases. The CDR3 contains 11 residues. CDR3 protein: CASSHVGEQFF. DNA of the CDR3: TGTGCCAGCAGCCATGTGGGCGAGCAGTTCTTC.

The gene calls are TRBV9 and TRBJ2-1, with TRBD1 as a possible D gene (7 bases). The germline gives CDR1 SGDLS, CDR2 YYNGEE. The CDR3 consists of 18 residues. The germline V and J ends were trimmed by 2 bases and 4 bases, with 22 bases remaining between them. CDR3 region: CASSVGQGGFERYNEQFF. CDR3 sequence (DNA): TGTGCCAGCAGCGTGGGTCAGGGGGGATTTGAGCGGTACAATGAGCAGTTCTTC.

V gene TRBV21-1 combines with J gene TRBJ2-7; the D call in the table, TRBD2, was not verified against the DNA. TRBV21-1 is given as a pseudogene. This CDR3 is built from 15 residues. The CDR3 bases are TGTGCCAGCAGCCCCCTACGTCCGCTCGCGTACGAGCAGTACGTC. This encodes CASSPLRPLAYEQYV.